This entry lists 22 T cell receptor beta chains sequenced from one sample in a study of T cell responses to AZD1222 COVID-19 vaccine. Data came from immunoSEQ multiplex PCR; TCRdb stores just in-frame clones and leaves some out. The sample consists of roughly 150,000 clones, about 92% of them appearing once. The specimen was peripheral blood, collected on day 0 of AZD1222 vaccination. Receptors originate from an adult in good health.

V gene TRBV28 combines with J gene TRBJ1-5, with D possibly TRBD1 on 5 matching bases. The CDR3 runs to 17 residues. Between the trimmed V and J ends, which lost 5 bases and 1 base, there was a span of 18 bases. Germline V gene sequence: CDR1 MDHEN, CDR2 SYDVKM. The CDR3 bases are TGTGCCAGCAGTCCCTTCGGGGGTCGGGGGAGCAATCAGCCCCAGCATTTT. It is translated as CASSPFGGRGSNQPQHF.

About this clone: The same CDR3 can be traced to other DNA sequences in this sample. V and J are TRBV7-9 and TRBJ1-6, with 7 bases identical to TRBD1. CDR1 is SEHNR, CDR2 FQNEAQ, per germline (reference sequence). The CDR3 loop spans 15 amino acids. Trimming took 1 base from V and 7 from J; bases not matched to a gene: 4. The CDR3 DNA is TGTGCCAGCAGCTTAGTAGTGACAGGGAATTCACCCCTCCACTTT. Its protein is CASSLVVTGNSPLHF.

The CDR3 nucleotides read TGTGCCAGCAGCAATCCCCTTGCCGGAGGTTTTGGCTACACCTTC. It yields the protein CASSNPLAGGFGYTF. V gene TRBV7-6 combines with J gene TRBJ1-2; D call uncertain. Germline V lookup: CDR1 SGHVS, CDR2 FNYEAQ. This CDR3 region has 15 residues. V was shortened by 5 bases and J by 7 bases, with 20 bases between the two germline ends.

The chain combines TRBV4-1 with TRBJ1-5; no firm D call. This CDR3 is 15 amino acids long. The germline V and J ends were trimmed by 4 bases and 0 bases, with 10 bases remaining between them. Germline V gives CDR1 MGHRA, CDR2 YSYEKL. CDR3 residues: CASSRSWDSNQPQHF. The DNA of the CDR3 is TGCGCCAGCAGCCGATCATGGGATAGCAATCAGCCCCAGCATTTT.

The chain has TRBV14 and TRBJ2-4; D gene unclear. This CDR3 region has 12 residues. Germline assignment: CDR1 SGHDN and CDR2 FVKESK. V dropped 1 base and J dropped 9 bases, with 7 bases sitting between them. The CDR3 nucleotides read TGTGCCAGCAGCCAAGGCACGGGCATTCAGTACTTC. Translated, it gives CASSQGTGIQYF.

This chain connects TRBV5-4 to TRBJ2-7; D perhaps matches TRBD2 (6 bases). Germline CDR1 reads SGHNT; CDR2 reads YYREEE (reference sequence). Between the trimmed V and J ends, which lost 3 bases and 4 bases, there was a span of 14 bases. The CDR3 contains 14 residues. As DNA, the CDR3 is TGTGCCAGCAGCTCCACATACCGGGGGTACGAGCAGTACTTC. It yields the protein CASSSTYRGYEQYF.

The V gene is TRBV5-3, the J gene TRBJ1-4; D might be TRBD1 (5 bases). TRBV5-3 is designated an ORF whose function remains uncertain. The CDR3 covers 13 residues. V was cut by 5 bases and J by 0 bases, with 5 bases left in between. The CDR3 DNA follows: TGTGCCAGAAGGACAGCAACTAATGAAAAACTGTTTTTT. Protein: CARRTATNEKLFF.

The genes are TRBV3-1 (or the pseudogene TRBV3-2) and TRBJ2-1, with a tentative D call TRBD2 (6 bases). CDR3 length: 18 amino acids. CDR1 is LGHDT and CDR2 is YNNKEL in the germline V gene (reference sequence). Trimming pared 4 bases from V and 5 bases from J, leaving 24 bases between. The CDR3 DNA sequence: TGTGCCAGCAGCCTGATCCCGGGGCTTAGGAGGGGAAACAATGAGCAGTTCTTC. As protein: CASSLIPGLRRGNNEQFF.

V is TRBV4-2 and J is TRBJ1-2; D unresolved. The CDR3 runs 15 residues. The ends were cut back, 0 bases at V and 1 base at J, with 9 bases in the middle. Germline CDR1 and CDR2: LGHNA and YNFKEQ. In DNA form, the CDR3 reads TGTGCCAGCAGCCAAGAGGACGGACTTAACTATGGCTACACCTTC. Translating gives CASSQEDGLNYGYTF.

This rearrangement joins TRBV10-3 to TRBJ2-3, with 7 bases matching TRBD1. J was trimmed by 0 bases and V by 2 bases; bases with no gene match: 5. The CDR3 is 16 residues long. In germline, CDR1 is ENHRY, CDR2 SYGVKD. The DNA of the CDR3 is TGTGCCATCAGTGAGAGGGAGACAGGGAGCACAGATACGCAGTATTTT. Residues: CAISERETGSTDTQYF.

The chain couples TRBV7-9 to TRBJ1-1, with a weak D call TRBD1 (6 bases). The CDR3 covers 14 residues. The V gene lost 5 bases and the J gene lost 2 bases, with 12 bases spanning the gap. Germline V gene data show CDR1 as SEHNR and CDR2 as FQNEAQ (reference sequence). DNA of the CDR3: TGTGCCAGCAGCGCAGTGGGGGCTAACACTGAAGCTTTCTTT. Translation gives CASSAVGANTEAFF.

CDR3 DNA sequence: TGTGCCAGCAGCGTAGCTCAAGGGACTACAGGGGATACGCAGTATTTT. It yields the protein CASSVAQGTTGDTQYF. The V gene is TRBV9, the J gene TRBJ2-3; tentative D call: TRBD2 (7 bases). This CDR3 spans 16 amino acids. Looked up from germline, CDR1 is SGDLS and CDR2 is YYNGEE. V lost 0 bases, J lost 6 bases, and 17 bases lay in between.

The rearrangement joins TRBV5-4 to TRBJ2-3; the match to TRBD2 covers 12 bases. CDR1 and CDR2 from the germline V gene are SGHNT and YYREEE (reference sequence). The CDR3 consists of 15 residues. The trim removed 0 bases at V and 4 bases at J, leaving 0 bases unmatched. The DNA of the CDR3 is TGTGCCAGCAGCTTGGGGACTAGCGGGGCAGATACGCAGTATTTT. This sequence encodes CASSLGTSGADTQYF.

The chain couples TRBV5-4 to TRBJ1-2; TRBD1 matches at 8 bases. After removal of 3 bases from V and 3 bases from J, the junction contained 4 bases not matched to a gene. The germline V gene encodes CDR1 SGHNT and CDR2 YYREEE (reference sequence). The CDR3 runs to 14 residues. The CDR3 coding sequence is TGTGCCAGCAGCTCGGACAGGGTTGACTATGGCTACACCTTC. This gives the protein CASSSDRVDYGYTF.

V is TRBV7-6 and J is TRBJ1-5; 12 bases fit TRBD1. This CDR3 contains 17 residues. The germline gives CDR1 SGHVS, CDR2 FNYEAQ. Unmatched junction bases numbered 12, after V lost 5 bases and J lost 7 bases. DNA for the CDR3: TGTGCCAGCAGCCCCCGACCGGGACAGGGGGCAGGACAGCCCCAGCATTTT. Its translation is CASSPRPGQGAGQPQHF.

The chain's CDR3 is CSARNPAGYTF. The CDR3 nucleotides are TGCAGTGCTAGAAACCCAGCCGGCTACACCTTC. The chain links TRBV20-1 to TRBJ1-2; D remains unclear. Germline lookup yields CDR1 DFQATT and CDR2 SNEGSKA (reference sequence). V dropped 2 bases and J dropped 8 bases, with 9 bases sitting between them. CDR3 length: 11 amino acids.

The chain is built from TRBV7-2 and TRBJ2-3; D is possibly TRBD2 (7 bases). CDR3 length: 18 residues. The V end was cut by 8 bases, the J end by 3 bases, with 27 bases between. From germline, CDR1 is SGHTA and CDR2 FQGNSA. CDR3 DNA sequence: TGTGCCAGCCGCAATACCCTTAGGGGGGGCTCTTGGACAGATACGCAGTATTTT. Translated, it gives CASRNTLRGGSWTDTQYF.

In DNA form, the CDR3 reads TGTGCCAGCAGCTGGACGGGGTCCAACACTGAAGCTTTCTTT. Amino acids: CASSWTGSNTEAFF. The V call is TRBV3-1 (or the pseudogene TRBV3-2), the J call TRBJ1-1, with D hard to call. The CDR3 covers 14 residues. Trimming stripped 5 bases from V and 2 bases from J, with 12 bases between. CDR1 and CDR2 (germline): LGHDT, YNNKEL (reference sequence).

The chain has TRBV19 and TRBJ1-1, with D unclear. The ends were cut back, 5 bases at V and 7 bases at J, with 11 bases in the middle. CDR1 and CDR2 from the germline V gene are LNHDA and SQIVND (reference sequence). This CDR3 is 12 amino acids long. For the CDR3, the DNA is TGTGCCAGTAGTGTGAGGACGTATGAAGCTTTCTTT. This sequence encodes CASSVRTYEAFF.

This clone has a single count. This chain uses TRBV29-1 with TRBJ2-7; perhaps TRBD1 as D (6 bases). With 6 bases removed from V and 3 bases from J, the gap between germline ends came to 12 bases. Germline CDR1 and CDR2: SQVTM and ANQGSEA. The length of the CDR3 is 12 residues. The CDR3 DNA reads TGCAGCGTCGCGGACAGCCTCTACGAGCAGTACTTC. Amino acids: CSVADSLYEQYF.

This clone was picked up one time. The chain employs TRBV30 and TRBJ1-6; no clear D gene. There are 16 residues in the CDR3. Germline assignment: CDR1 GTSNPN and CDR2 SVGIG (reference sequence). Trimming took 1 base from V and 0 from J, leaving 10 bases between them. CDR3 DNA: TGTGCCTGGAGTGGGCCGAAAAGCTCCTATAATTCACCCCTCCACTTT. Amino acid sequence: CAWSGPKSSYNSPLHF.

The chain joins TRBV3-1 (or the pseudogene TRBV3-2) to TRBJ2-1; D is possibly TRBD1 (5 bases). Looked up from germline, CDR1 is LGHDT and CDR2 is YNNKEL (reference sequence). V was pared by 1 base and J by 8 bases, with 9 bases between. CDR3 length: 13 residues. CDR3 DNA sequence: TGTGCCAGCAGCCAAGGGGGCGGTGATGAGCAGTTCTTC. Residues: CASSQGGGDEQFF.